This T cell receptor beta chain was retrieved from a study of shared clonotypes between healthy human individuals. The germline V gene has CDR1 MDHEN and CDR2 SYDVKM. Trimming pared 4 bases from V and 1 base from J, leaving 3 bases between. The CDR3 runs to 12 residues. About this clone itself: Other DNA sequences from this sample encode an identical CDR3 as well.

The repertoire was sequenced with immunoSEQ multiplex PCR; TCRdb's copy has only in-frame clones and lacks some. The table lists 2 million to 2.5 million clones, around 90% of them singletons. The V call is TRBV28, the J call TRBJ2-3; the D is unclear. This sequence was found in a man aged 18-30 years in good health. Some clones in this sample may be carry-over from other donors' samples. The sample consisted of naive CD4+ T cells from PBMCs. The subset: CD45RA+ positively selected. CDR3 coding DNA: TGTGCCAGCAGTTCTGGCACAGATACGCAGTATTTT. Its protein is CASSSGTDTQYF.